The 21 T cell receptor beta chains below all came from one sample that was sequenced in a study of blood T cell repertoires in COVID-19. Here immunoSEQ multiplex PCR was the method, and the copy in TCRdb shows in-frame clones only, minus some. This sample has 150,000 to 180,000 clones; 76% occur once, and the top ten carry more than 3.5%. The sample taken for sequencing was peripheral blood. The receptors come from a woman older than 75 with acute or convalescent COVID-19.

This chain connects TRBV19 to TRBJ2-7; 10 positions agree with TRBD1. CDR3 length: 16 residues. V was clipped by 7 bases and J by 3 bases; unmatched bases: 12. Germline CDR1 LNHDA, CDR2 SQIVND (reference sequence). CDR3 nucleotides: TGTGCCAGTACCCTGAGCCGCGGGACAGGGGTCTACGAGCAGTACTTC. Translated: CASTLSRGTGVYEQYF.

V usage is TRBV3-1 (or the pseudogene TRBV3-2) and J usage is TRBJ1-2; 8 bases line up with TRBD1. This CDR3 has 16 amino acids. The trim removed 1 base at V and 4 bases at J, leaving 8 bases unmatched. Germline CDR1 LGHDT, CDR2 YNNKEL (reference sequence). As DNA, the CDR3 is TGTGCCAGCAGCCAAGGATTGGCCGACAGGGGCTATGGCTACACCTTC. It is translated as CASSQGLADRGYGYTF.

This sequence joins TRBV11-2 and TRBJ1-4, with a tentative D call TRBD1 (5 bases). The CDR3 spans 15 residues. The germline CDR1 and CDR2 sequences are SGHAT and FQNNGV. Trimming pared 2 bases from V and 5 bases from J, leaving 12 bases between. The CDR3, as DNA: TGTGCCAGCAGCTTAAGCGGGGGTCCGAATGAAAAACTGTTTTTT. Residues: CASSLSGGPNEKLFF.

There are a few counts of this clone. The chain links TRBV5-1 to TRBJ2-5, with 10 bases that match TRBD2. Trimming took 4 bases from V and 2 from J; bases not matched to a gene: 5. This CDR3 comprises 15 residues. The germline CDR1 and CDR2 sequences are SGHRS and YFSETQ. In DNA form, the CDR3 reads TGCGCCAGCAGCCCCCAACTAGCGGGACAAGAGACCCAGTACTTC. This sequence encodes CASSPQLAGQETQYF.

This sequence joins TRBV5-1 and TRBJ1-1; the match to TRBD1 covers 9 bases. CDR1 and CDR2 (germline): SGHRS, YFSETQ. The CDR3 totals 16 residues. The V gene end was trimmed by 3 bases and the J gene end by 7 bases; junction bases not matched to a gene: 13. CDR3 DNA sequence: TGCGCCAGCAGCTCAACTTACGGGACAGGGTCAAATGAAGCTTTCTTT. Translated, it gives CASSSTYGTGSNEAFF.

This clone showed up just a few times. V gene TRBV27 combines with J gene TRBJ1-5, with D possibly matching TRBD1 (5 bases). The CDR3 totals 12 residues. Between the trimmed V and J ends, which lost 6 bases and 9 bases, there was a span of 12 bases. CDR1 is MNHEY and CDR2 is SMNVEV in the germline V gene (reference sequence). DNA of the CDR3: TGTGCCAGCAGACAGGAGCTGGGGCCCCAGCATTTT. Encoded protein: CASRQELGPQHF.

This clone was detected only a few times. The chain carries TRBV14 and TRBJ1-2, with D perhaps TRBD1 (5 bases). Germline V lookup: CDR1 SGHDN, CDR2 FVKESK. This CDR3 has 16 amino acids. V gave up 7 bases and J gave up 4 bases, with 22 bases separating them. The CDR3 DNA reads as TGTGCCAGCACCCTCCGGACACAAGGTGCCATCTATGGCTACACCTTC. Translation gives CASTLRTQGAIYGYTF.

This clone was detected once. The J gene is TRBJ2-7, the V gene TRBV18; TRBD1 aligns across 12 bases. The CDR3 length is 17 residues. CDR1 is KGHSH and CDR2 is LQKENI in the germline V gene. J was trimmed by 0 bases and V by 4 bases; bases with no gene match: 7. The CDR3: CASSLSGTGGSSYEQYF. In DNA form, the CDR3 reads TGTGCCAGCTCACTATCCGGGACAGGGGGCAGCTCCTACGAGCAGTACTTC. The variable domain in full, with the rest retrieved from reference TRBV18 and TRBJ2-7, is NAGVMQNPRHLVRRRGQEARLRCSPMKGHSHVYWYRQLPEEGLKFMVYLQKENIIDESGMPKERFSAEFPKEGPSILRIQQVVRGDSAAYFCASSLSGTGGSSYEQYFGPGTRLTVT.

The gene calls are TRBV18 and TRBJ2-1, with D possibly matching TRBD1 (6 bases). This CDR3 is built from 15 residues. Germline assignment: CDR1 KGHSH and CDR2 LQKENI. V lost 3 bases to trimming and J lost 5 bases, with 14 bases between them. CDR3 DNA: TGTGCCAGCTCACCTCGCCAAGACAGGAACAATGAGCAGTTCTTC. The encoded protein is CASSPRQDRNNEQFF.

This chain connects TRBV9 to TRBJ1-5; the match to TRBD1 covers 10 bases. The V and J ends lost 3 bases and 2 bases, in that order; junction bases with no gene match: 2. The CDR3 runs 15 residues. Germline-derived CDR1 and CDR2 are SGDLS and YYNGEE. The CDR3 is CASSAGQGGNQPQHF. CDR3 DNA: TGTGCCAGCAGCGCCGGACAGGGGGGCAATCAGCCCCAGCATTTT.

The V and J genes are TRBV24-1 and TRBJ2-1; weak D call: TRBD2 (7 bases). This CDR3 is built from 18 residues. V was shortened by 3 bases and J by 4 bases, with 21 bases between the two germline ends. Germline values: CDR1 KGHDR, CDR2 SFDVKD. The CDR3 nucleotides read TGTGCCACCAGTGATACGGCGGGGGCAGGGAGCCTTTACAATGAGCAGTTCTTC. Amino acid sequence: CATSDTAGAGSLYNEQFF.

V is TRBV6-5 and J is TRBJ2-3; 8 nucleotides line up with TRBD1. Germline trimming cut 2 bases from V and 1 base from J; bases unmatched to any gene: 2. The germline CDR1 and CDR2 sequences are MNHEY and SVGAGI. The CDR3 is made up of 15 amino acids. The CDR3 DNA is TGTGCCAGCAGTTACGAGGGACAGGGCACAGATACGCAGTATTTT. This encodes CASSYEGQGTDTQYF.

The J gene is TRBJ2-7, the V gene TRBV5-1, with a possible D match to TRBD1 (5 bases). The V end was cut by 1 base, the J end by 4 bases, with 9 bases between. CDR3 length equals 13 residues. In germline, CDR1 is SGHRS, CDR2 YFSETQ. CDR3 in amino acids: CASSLLGQYEQYF. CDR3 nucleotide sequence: TGCGCCAGCAGCTTGCTGGGGCAGTACGAGCAGTACTTC.

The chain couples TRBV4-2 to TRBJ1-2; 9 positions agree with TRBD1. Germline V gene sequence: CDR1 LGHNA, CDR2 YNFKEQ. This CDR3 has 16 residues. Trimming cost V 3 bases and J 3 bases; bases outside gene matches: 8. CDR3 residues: CASSQSGDRAYYGYTF. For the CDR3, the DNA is TGTGCCAGCAGCCAGTCAGGGGACAGGGCTTACTATGGCTACACCTTC.

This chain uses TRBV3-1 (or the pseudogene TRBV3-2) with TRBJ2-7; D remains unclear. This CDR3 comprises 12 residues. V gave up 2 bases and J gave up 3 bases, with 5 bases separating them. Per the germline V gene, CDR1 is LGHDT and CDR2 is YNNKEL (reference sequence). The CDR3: CASSQPSYEQYF. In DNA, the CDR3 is TGTGCCAGCAGCCAACCGAGCTACGAGCAGTACTTC.

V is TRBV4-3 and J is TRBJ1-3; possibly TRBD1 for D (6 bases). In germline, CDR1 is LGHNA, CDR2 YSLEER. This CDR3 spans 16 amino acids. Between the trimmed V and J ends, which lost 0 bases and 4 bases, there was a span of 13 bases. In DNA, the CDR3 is TGCGCCAGCAGCCAAGAGAGGTACAGGGAAGGAAACACCATATATTTT. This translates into CASSQERYREGNTIYF.

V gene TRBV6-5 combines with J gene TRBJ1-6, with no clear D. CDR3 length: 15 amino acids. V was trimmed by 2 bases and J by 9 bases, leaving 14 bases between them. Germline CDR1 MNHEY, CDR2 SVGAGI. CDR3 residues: CASSYTRASVSPLHF. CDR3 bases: TGTGCCAGCAGTTACACGCGGGCTTCCGTTTCACCCCTCCACTTT.

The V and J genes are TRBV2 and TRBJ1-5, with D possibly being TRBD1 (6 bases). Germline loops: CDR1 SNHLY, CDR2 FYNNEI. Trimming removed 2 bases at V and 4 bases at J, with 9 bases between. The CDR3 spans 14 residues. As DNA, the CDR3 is TGTGCCAGCAGTGAAACGGACAGAAATCAGCCCCAGCATTTT. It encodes CASSETDRNQPQHF.

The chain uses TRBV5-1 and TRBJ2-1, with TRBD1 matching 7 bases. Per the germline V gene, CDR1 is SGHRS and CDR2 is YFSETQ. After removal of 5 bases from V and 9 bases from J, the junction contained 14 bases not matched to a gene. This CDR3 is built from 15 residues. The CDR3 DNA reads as TGCGCCAGCAGATCGTCCGGGACAGCGGTCACTGAGCAGTTCTTC. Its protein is CASRSSGTAVTEQFF. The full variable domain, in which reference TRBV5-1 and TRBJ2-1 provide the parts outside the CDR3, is KAGVTQTPRYLIKTRGQQVTLSCSPISGHRSVSWYQQTPGQGLQFLFEYFSETQRNKGNFPGRFSGRQFSNSRSEMNVSTLELGDSALYLCASRSSGTAVTEQFFGPGTRLTVL.

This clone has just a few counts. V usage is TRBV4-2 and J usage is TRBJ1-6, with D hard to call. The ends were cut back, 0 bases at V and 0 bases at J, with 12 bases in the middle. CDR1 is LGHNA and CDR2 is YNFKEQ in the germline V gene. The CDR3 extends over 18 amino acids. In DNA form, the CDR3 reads TGTGCCAGCAGCCAAGATCCTACCGGGAACTCCTATAATTCACCCCTCCACTTT. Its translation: CASSQDPTGNSYNSPLHF.

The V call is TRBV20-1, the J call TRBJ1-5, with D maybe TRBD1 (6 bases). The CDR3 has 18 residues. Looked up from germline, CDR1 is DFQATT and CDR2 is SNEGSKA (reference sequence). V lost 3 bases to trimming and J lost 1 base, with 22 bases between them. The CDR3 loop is CSASKRPRTAQSNQPQHF. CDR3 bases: TGCAGTGCTAGTAAAAGGCCTAGGACAGCCCAAAGCAATCAGCCCCAGCATTTT.